This T cell receptor beta chain is drawn from a study of blood T cell repertoires in COVID-19. On the study more broadly: PBMCs, B-cell-depleted T cells, or T cells were the source of the cDNA or gDNA that made up the material.

Germline values: CDR1 SGHRS, CDR2 YFSETQ. Trimming removed 3 bases from V and 5 bases from J; junction bases left unmatched: 6. This CDR3 region has 14 residues. As handled by the study authors: Quantification of nucleated cells was approximated via reference gene primer amplification. Repertoires were generated with immunoSEQ multiplex PCR, while TCRdb's copy carries only in-frame clones and drops some. The DNA gave D and trimming, while V, J and clone size come from that table. This sample carries around 620,000 clones, just under 90% of them seen once, and the ten largest clones take roughly 0.25%.

The chain employs TRBV5-1 and TRBJ2-7; 9 bases match TRBD1. The source is a woman in her late teens or twenties with acute or convalescent COVID-19. The sequencing sample was made of peripheral blood. CDR3 residues: CASSSGQGRNEQYF. CDR3 nucleotides: TGCGCCAGCAGCTCCGGACAGGGGAGGAACGAGCAGTACTTC.